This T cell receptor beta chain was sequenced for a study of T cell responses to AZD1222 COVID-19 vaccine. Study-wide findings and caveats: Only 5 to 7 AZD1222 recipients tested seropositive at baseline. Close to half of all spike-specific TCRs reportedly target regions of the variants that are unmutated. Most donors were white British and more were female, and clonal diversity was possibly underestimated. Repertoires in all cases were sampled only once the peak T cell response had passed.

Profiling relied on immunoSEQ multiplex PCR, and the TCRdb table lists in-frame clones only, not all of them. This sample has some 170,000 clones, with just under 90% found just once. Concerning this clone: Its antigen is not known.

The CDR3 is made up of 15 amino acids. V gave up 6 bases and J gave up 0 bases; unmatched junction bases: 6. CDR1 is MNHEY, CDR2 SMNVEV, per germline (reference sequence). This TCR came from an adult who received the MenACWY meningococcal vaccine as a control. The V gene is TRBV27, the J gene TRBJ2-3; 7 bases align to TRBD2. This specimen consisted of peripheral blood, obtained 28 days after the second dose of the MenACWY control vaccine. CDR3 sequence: CASSPSGPSTDTQYF. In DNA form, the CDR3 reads TGTGCCAGCAGCCCTAGCGGCCCGAGCACAGATACGCAGTATTTT.